This TCR beta chain stems from a study of T cell responses to AZD1222 COVID-19 vaccine. Study-level background: Some second doses came at about 4 weeks and others at about 12 weeks; these were pooled. Broader study findings: When two AZD1222 doses had been given, Spike-specific TCR breadth and depth rose.

A remark on this clone: Its specificity is unknown.

The CDR3 loop spans 17 amino acids. CDR1 is MGHDK, CDR2 SYGVNS, per germline. V lost 1 base to trimming and J lost 0 bases; unmatched junction nucleotides: 5. The data were produced by immunoSEQ multiplex PCR, yet TCRdb's version contains in-frame clones alone and is incomplete. This sample has roughly 92,000 clones, with 90% found just once. The chain is built from TRBV25-1 and TRBJ1-4, with TRBD1 matching over 7 bases. The sequencing used peripheral blood, collected on day 0 of AZD1222 vaccination. This clonotype was sampled from an adult in good health. The CDR3: CASSELDRTTTNEKLFF. CDR3 DNA: TGTGCCAGCAGTGAATTGGACAGGACAACAACTAATGAAAAACTGTTTTTT.